This TCR beta chain stems from a study of CD8 T cells in ankylosing spondylitis. V shed 5 bases and J shed 1 base, with 15 bases lying between them. The V gene's germline CDR1 is SNHLY and CDR2 FYNNEI. The CDR3 is 16 residues long. This clonotype came up a few times. Its antigen is still unknown. Findings and caveats of the study: Matched synovial fluid from ankylosing spondylitis patients was reported to be enriched for disease-linked clones. Typical of ankylosing spondylitis blood, it appeared, was a TCR beta motif of under 10 highly homologous variants. Disease-associated clones were CD8+ and fairly uncommon in peripheral blood.

Molecular-barcoded quantitative 5'-RACE produced these TCR beta libraries. TCRdb itself ran the 5' RACE reads through MiXCR, one entry per CDR3 protein. The sample yields around 340,000 distinct CDR3 sequences, 20% to 25% seen once. The receptor's source is a male donor with ankylosing spondylitis or in good health (not recorded which). The chain employs TRBV2 and TRBJ2-1, with a tentative D call TRBD2 (6 bases). The sequenced sample consisted of blood, either unsorted or a sorted T cell fraction (not recorded which). CDR3 coding DNA: TGTGCCAGCAGTTTCCTCAGGGCGGGGTCCTACAATGAGCAGTTCTTC. Amino acid sequence: CASSFLRAGSYNEQFF.